Detailed here is one TCR beta chain. The antigen it binds to is not known. Base qualities are not provided; no much larger clone lies one nucleotide away. This sample is part of a study of spatial heterogeneity in lung cancer (dated by TCRdb to about 2019). Context from the whole study: More beta-chain than alpha-chain transcripts were consistently detected, likely reflecting higher beta-chain transcript abundance. In the raw uncorrected reads, each unique combination of TCR and UMI appeared more than ten times on average. Nonsynonymous mutation counts, determined by whole-exome sequencing of tumor tissue, were related to features of the TCR repertoire. The study quantitatively compared TCR alpha and beta repertoires across multiple tumor regions, matched nontumor lung and blood in non-small cell lung cancer. At surgery, some 200 tumor regions, 61 to 65 matched nontumor lung samples and 56 PBMC samples were TCR-sequenced for both alpha and beta chains. Here is what the overall study found, with its caveats: Confirming at a functional level the hypothesis that regional TCRs recognize regional mutations was considered to require additional single-cell paired TCR alpha and beta sequencing. Ubiquitous expanded tumor TCRs were detected in blood more often at tumor resection than at routine follow-up.

This specimen's time point label, per the study, means: sample taken at primary tumor resection. Without any cell sorting, TCR sequencing was performed on whole RNA extracted either from tumor and nontumor lung tissue or from cryopreserved PBMC samples. Samples were obtained from approximately 72 patients with early-stage, untreated non-small cell lung cancer from the lung TRACERx cohort. A patient was chosen for TCR sequencing only when enough RNA was available from at least two tumor regions. Libraries were built with 5' RACE. The data were produced on a NextSeq 500. To allow correction of PCR and sequencing errors, the TCR library protocol tagged every TCR cDNA molecule with a unique molecular identifier. The paper's processing steps were these. TCR identification, UMI-based error correction and CDR3 extraction were performed with Decombinator tools. TCRs above a frequency of 2 per 1,000, corresponding to the top 1% of the tumor frequency distribution, were defined as expanded. Renyi diversity was computed with the R vegan package after each repertoire had been subsampled 100 times to 5,000 TCRs. CDR3 similarity networks were built from amino acid triplet string-kernel similarity, connecting CDR3s with pairwise similarity above 0.82. The public sequencing data were trimmed at Q25 with fastp and processed into clonotypes with MiXCR by TCRdb, which kept only in-frame beta chains. Each CDR3 protein appears once, grouped with its most common genes and DNA. These V and J calls originate from TCRdb's pipeline instead of the authors' own analysis. In this sample the table shows 50,000 or so distinct CDR3 sequences, 10% to 15% of which occur a single time. The leading ten clones occupy roughly 40% of the sample.

This TCR was sampled from a female donor with early-stage non-small cell lung cancer. The specimen was PBMCs, collected at surgery.

In nucleotide form, the sequence is TGTGCCAGCAGCTTCGGGAACAATCAGCCCCAGCATTTT. Its coded protein is CASSFGNNQPQHF. The chain is made from TRBV7-9 and TRBJ1-5; no D gene can be assigned with confidence. V is clipped by 3 bases and J by 3 bases, and the sequence between their germline boundaries is 6 bases long. The CDR3 has 13 amino acids, counting the end cysteine and phenylalanine. The only DNA kept is the CDR3, 39 bases in frame from the first base. The germline V gene (reference sequence) yields SEHNR for CDR1 and FQNEAQ for CDR2.